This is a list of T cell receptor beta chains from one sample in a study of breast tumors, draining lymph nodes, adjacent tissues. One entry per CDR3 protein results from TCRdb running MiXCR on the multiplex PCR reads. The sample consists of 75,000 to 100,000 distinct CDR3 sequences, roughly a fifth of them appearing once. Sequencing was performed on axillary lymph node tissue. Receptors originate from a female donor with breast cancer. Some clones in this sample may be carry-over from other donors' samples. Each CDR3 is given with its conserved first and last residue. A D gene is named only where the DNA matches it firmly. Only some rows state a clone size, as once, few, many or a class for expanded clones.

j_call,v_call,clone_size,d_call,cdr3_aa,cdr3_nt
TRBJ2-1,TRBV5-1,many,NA,CASRSGSYNEQFF,TGCGCCAGCAGATCGGGAAGCTACAATGAGCAGTTCTTC
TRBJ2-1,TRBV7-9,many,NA,CASSVSGIHSYNEQFF,TGTGCCAGCAGCGTTTCCGGGATCCACTCCTACAATGAGCAGTTCTTC
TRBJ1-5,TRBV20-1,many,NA,CSARGTANQPQHF,TGCAGTGCTAGAGGGACAGCAAATCAGCCCCAGCATTTT
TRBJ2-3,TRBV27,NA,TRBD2,CASRKTRGGSTDTQYF,TGTGCCAGCAGAAAAACACGTGGCGGGAGTACAGATACGCAGTATTTT
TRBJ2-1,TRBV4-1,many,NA,CASSQVGHYNEQFF,TGCGCCAGCAGCCAAGTTGGGCACTACAATGAGCAGTTCTTC
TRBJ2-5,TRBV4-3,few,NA,CASSQDVDILETQYF,TGCGCCAGCAGCCAAGACGTCGACATATTAGAGACCCAGTACTTC
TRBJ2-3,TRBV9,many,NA,CASTRGSTDTQYF,TGTGCCAGCACCAGGGGTAGCACAGATACGCAGTATTTT
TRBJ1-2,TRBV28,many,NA,CASSTPLGYGYTF,TGTGCCAGCAGTACCCCCCTGGGCTATGGCTACACCTTC
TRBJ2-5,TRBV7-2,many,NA,CASSLDGQQETQYF,TGTGCCAGCAGCTTAGACGGACAGCAAGAGACCCAGTACTTC
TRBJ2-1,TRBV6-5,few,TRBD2,CASTRTGGGNEQFF,TGTGCCAGCACCCGTACGGGAGGAGGTAATGAGCAGTTCTTC
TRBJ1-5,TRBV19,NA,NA,CASSPSRRLDQPQHF,TGTGCCAGTAGTCCATCAAGGCGTCTAGATCAGCCCCAGCATTTT
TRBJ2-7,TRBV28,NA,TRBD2,CASSHPREGGHEQYF,TGTGCCAGCAGTCACCCTCGGGAGGGTGGGCACGAGCAGTACTTC
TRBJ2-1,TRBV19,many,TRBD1,CASSILGQGGNEQFF,TGTGCCAGTAGTATTTTGGGACAGGGGGGGAATGAGCAGTTCTTC
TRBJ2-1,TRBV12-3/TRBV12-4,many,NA,CASSFRGNEQFF,TGTGCCAGCAGTTTCAGGGGCAATGAGCAGTTCTTC
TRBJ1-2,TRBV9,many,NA,CASSVASGFRHGYTF,TGTGCCAGCAGCGTAGCTTCGGGATTTCGGCATGGCTACACCTTC
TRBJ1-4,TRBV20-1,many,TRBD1,CNALLGGGTGSEKLFF,TGCAATGCTCTCTTGGGTGGCGGGACAGGGTCTGAAAAACTGTTTTTT
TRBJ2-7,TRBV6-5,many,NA,CASRTPGTNEQYF,TGTGCCAGCAGGACCCCCGGGACCAACGAGCAGTACTTC
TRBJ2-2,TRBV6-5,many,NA,CASSFGAGPTNTGELFF,TGTGCCAGCAGTTTCGGTGCGGGACCCACGAACACCGGGGAGCTGTTTTTT
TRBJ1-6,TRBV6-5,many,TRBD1,CASSYSGQGNSPLHF,TGTGCCAGCAGTTACTCCGGACAGGGGAATTCACCCCTCCACTTT
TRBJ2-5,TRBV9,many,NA,CASSVAPAGPTGTQYF,TGTGCCAGCAGCGTAGCGCCCGCGGGCCCCACCGGGACCCAGTACTTC
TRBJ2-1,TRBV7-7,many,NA,CASSRTRSSYNEQFF,TGTGCTAGCAGCCGAACTAGGAGCTCCTACAATGAGCAGTTCTTC
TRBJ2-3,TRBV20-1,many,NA,CSAPRDTQNTDTQYF,TGCAGTGCTCCACGGGACACGCAAAACACAGATACGCAGTATTTT
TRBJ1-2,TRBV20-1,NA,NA,CSASRGFSYGYTF,TGCAGTGCTAGTAGGGGGTTTAGCTATGGCTACACCTTC
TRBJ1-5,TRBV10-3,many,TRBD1,CAISPSGGNQPQHF,TGTGCCATCAGTCCCTCAGGGGGGAATCAGCCCCAGCATTTT
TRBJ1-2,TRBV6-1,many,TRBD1,CASSPQGAVNYGYTF,TGTGCCAGCAGTCCCCAGGGGGCCGTTAACTATGGCTACACCTTC
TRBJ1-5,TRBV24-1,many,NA,CATSDLQGGYNRPQHF,TGTGCCACCAGTGATTTGCAAGGGGGTTATAACCGGCCCCAGCATTTT
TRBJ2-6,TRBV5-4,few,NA,CASSISGSSGANVLTF,TGTGCCAGCAGCATATCCGGGAGCTCTGGGGCCAACGTCCTGACTTTC
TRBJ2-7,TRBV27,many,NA,CASSFGYEQYF,TGTGCCAGCAGTTTCGGCTACGAGCAGTACTTC
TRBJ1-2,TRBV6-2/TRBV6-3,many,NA,CASQAVMDYGYTF,TGTGCCAGCCAGGCAGTCATGGACTATGGCTACACCTTC
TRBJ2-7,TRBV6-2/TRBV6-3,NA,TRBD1,CASSYVSGGQGNVSYEQYF,TGTGCCAGCAGTTACGTCTCGGGAGGACAGGGGAATGTGTCCTACGAGCAGTACTTC
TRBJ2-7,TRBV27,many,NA,CASSLGGENYEQYF,TGTGCCAGCAGTTTAGGAGGGGAGAACTACGAGCAGTACTTC
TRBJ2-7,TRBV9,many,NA,CASSVDGSAYEQYF,TGTGCCAGCAGCGTAGATGGTTCCGCCTACGAGCAGTACTTC
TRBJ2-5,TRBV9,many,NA,CASSVSPGLQETQYF,TGTGCCAGCAGCGTATCCCCCGGACTACAAGAGACCCAGTACTTC
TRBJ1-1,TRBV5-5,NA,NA,CASTVAGLNTEAFF,TGTGCCAGCACCGTGGCAGGGTTGAACACTGAAGCTTTCTTT
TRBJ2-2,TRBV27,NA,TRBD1,CASRLGTGGPGELFF,TGTGCCAGCAGGCTAGGGACAGGGGGTCCCGGGGAGCTGTTTTTT